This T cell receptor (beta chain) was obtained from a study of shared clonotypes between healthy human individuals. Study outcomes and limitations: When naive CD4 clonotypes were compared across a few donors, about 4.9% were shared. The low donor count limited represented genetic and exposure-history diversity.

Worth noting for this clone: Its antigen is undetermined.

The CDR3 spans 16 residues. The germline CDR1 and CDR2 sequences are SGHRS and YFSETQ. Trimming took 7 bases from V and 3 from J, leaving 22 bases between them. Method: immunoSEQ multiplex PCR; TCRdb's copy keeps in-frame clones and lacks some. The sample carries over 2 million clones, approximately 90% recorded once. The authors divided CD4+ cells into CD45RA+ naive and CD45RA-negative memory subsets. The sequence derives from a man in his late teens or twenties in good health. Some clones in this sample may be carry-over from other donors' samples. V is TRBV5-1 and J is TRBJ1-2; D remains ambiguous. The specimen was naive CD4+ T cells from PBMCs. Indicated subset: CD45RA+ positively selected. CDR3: CASSSQTYVGDYGYTF. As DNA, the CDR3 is TGCGCCAGCTCCTCCCAGACCTACGTCGGGGACTATGGCTACACCTTC.